These 32 T cell receptor beta chains were all obtained from the same sample, sequenced in a study of cytomegalovirus exposure and HLA in healthy donors. A multiplex PCR was run with 60 Vbeta primers and 13 Jbeta primers. The table came from immunoSEQ multiplex PCR; TCRdb's copy has only in-frame clones and leaves some out. The sample shows approximately 70,000 clones, approximately 70% of them seen only once. Source material: PBMCs. The receptor source for this set is a woman between 45 and 60 years old in good health and CMV-seropositive.

J is TRBJ1-5 and V is TRBV2, with 10 nucleotides matching TRBD1. Per the germline V gene, CDR1 is SNHLY and CDR2 is FYNNEI. V was pared by 7 bases and J by 1 base, with 4 bases of the junction left unmatched. The CDR3 runs to 15 residues. CDR3 sequence reads: CASNLDRGSNQPQHF. The CDR3 nucleotides read TGTGCCAGCAATCTGGACAGGGGGAGCAATCAGCCCCAGCATTTT.

The chain couples TRBV7-2 to TRBJ2-7, with TRBD2 matching 9 bases. Germline lookup yields CDR1 SGHTA and CDR2 FQGNSA. J gave up 6 bases and V 5 bases, and 11 bases lay outside the gene matches. CDR3 size: 15 residues. The CDR3 sequence: CASSPYGTSLGEQYF. CDR3 in DNA: TGTGCCAGCAGCCCCTACGGGACTAGCCTGGGCGAGCAGTACTTC.

The V and J genes are TRBV7-3 and TRBJ2-2; 13 nucleotides match TRBD2. Unmatched junction bases numbered 6, after V lost 5 bases and J lost 0 bases. This CDR3 region has 18 residues. Germline V CDR1 and CDR2: SGHTA, FQGTGA. The CDR3 sequence is CASSPGLAGVANTGELFF. In DNA form, the CDR3 reads TGTGCCAGCAGCCCAGGACTAGCGGGAGTCGCGAACACCGGGGAGCTGTTTTTT. The full variable domain, in which reference TRBV7-3 and TRBJ2-2 provide the parts outside the CDR3, is GAGVSQTPSNKVTEKGKYVELRCDPISGHTALYWYRQSLGQGPEFLIYFQGTGAADDSGLPNDRFFAVRPEGSVSTLKIQRTERGDSAVYLCASSPGLAGVANTGELFFGEGSRLTVL.

The gene calls are TRBV28 and TRBJ1-3, with D unresolved. Germline V gives CDR1 MDHEN, CDR2 SYDVKM. V was cut by 2 bases and J by 0 bases, with 5 bases left in between. The CDR3 contains 14 residues. The CDR3 reads CASSLVYSGNTIYF. CDR3 nucleotides: TGTGCCAGCAGTTTAGTTTACTCTGGAAACACCATATATTTT.

V usage is TRBV15 and J usage is TRBJ1-2; TRBD1 matches at 7 bases. The CDR3 runs 13 residues. The germline V gene encodes CDR1 LNHNV and CDR2 YYDKDF (reference sequence). Germline trimming cut 8 bases from V and 1 base from J; bases unmatched to any gene: 4. This CDR3 is CATRDRINYGYTF. CDR3 bases: TGTGCCACCCGGGACAGAATTAACTATGGCTACACCTTC.

This clone was found a few times. V gene TRBV10-3 combines with J gene TRBJ1-1, with D perhaps TRBD1 (5 bases). V lost 2 bases and J lost 3, with 10 bases in between. The CDR3 covers 14 residues. Germline CDR1 reads ENHRY; CDR2 reads SYGVKD. This chain's CDR3 is CAISERGGDTEAFF. The CDR3 bases are TGTGCCATCAGTGAGCGGGGGGGTGACACTGAAGCTTTCTTT.

This clone came up once. The chain couples TRBV5-4 to TRBJ2-7, with D maybe TRBD2 (6 bases). V was shortened by 2 bases and J by 5 bases, with 14 bases between the two germline ends. The germline CDR1 and CDR2 sequences are SGHNT and YYREEE (reference sequence). CDR3 length: 14 amino acids. The CDR3 nucleotides are TGTGCCAGCAGCTTCGGCGGGGCGTTCAACGAGCAGTACTTC. Translated, it gives CASSFGGAFNEQYF.

This clone has just a few counts. V gene TRBV28 combines with J gene TRBJ1-1; a weak D match, TRBD1 (5 bases). V was pared by 2 bases and J by 0 bases, with 13 bases between. The CDR3 has 16 amino acids. Germline V gives CDR1 MDHEN, CDR2 SYDVKM. In DNA, the CDR3 is TGTGCCAGCAGTTTACCCCCGGAGGGACTGAACACTGAAGCTTTCTTT. Its protein product is CASSLPPEGLNTEAFF.

This clone was detected a few times. This chain uses TRBV2 with TRBJ1-5; no clear D gene. In germline, CDR1 is SNHLY, CDR2 FYNNEI. The CDR3 is made up of 14 amino acids. V lost 1 base and J lost 2, with 6 bases in between. CDR3 DNA: TGTGCCAGCAGTGAAGGCTATGGCAATCAGCCCCAGCATTTT. It codes for CASSEGYGNQPQHF.

The chain is built from TRBV5-6 and TRBJ1-4; D unresolved. Germline V gives CDR1 SGHDT, CDR2 YYEEEE. The CDR3 spans 16 residues. The V end was cut by 4 bases, the J end by 4 bases, with 17 bases between. CDR3 residues: CASSRLGVENNEKLFF. CDR3 sequence (DNA): TGTGCCAGCAGCAGACTGGGTGTGGAGAATAATGAAAAACTGTTTTTT. The variable domain in full, with the rest retrieved from reference TRBV5-6 and TRBJ1-4, is DAGVTQSPTHLIKTRGQQVTLRCSPKSGHDTVSWYQQALGQGPQFIFQYYEEEERQRGNFPDRFSGHQFPNYSSELNVNALLLGDSALYLCASSRLGVENNEKLFFGSGTQLSVL.

The chain links TRBV7-2 to TRBJ1-5; 8 bases agree with TRBD1. Per germline, CDR1 SGHTA and CDR2 FQGNSA. V shed 5 bases, J shed 6 bases, and the junction held 9 bases outside the gene matches. CDR3 length: 15 residues. CDR3 DNA sequence: TGTGCCAGCAGCCGAGACAGGGGAGTGGGTCAGCCCCAGCATTTT. Its translation: CASSRDRGVGQPQHF.

This rearrangement joins TRBV11-3 to TRBJ2-3; 7 bases are shared with TRBD2. CDR1 and CDR2 (germline): SGHNT, YENEEA. The CDR3 is 13 amino acids. V was pared by 4 bases and J by 6 bases, with 4 bases of the junction left unmatched. The CDR3 region is CASSSGTTDTQYF. The CDR3 DNA reads as TGTGCCAGCAGCTCAGGGACTACGGATACGCAGTATTTT.

The genes are TRBV7-2 and TRBJ2-1; TRBD2 might be the D (6 bases). This CDR3 spans 15 amino acids. V lost 3 bases and J 6 bases, leaving 15 bases between the germline ends. Germline assignment: CDR1 SGHTA and CDR2 FQGNSA. The CDR3 reads CASSLSGSGGNEQFF. CDR3 nucleotide sequence: TGTGCCAGCAGCTTGTCCGGGAGTGGTGGCAATGAGCAGTTCTTC.

The chain couples TRBV7-8 to TRBJ2-2; 9 bases agree with TRBD2. CDR3 size: 16 residues. Germline V gene sequence: CDR1 SGHVS, CDR2 FQNEAQ. V was pared by 6 bases and J by 4 bases, with 9 bases of the junction left unmatched. CDR3: CASRIHSGSGTGELFF. The CDR3 DNA reads as TGTGCCAGCAGGATTCATAGCGGGAGTGGCACCGGGGAGCTGTTTTTT.

This rearrangement joins TRBV29-1 to TRBJ1-2; 9 nucleotides align to TRBD1. CDR3 length equals 14 residues. Germline V gives CDR1 SQVTM, CDR2 ANQGSEA. V lost 3 bases to trimming and J lost 3 bases; unmatched junction nucleotides: 5. The CDR3 nucleotides are TGCAGCGTTGATGAGGACAGGGGTGACTATGGCTACACCTTC. This sequence encodes CSVDEDRGDYGYTF.

This chain uses TRBV30 with TRBJ2-5; TRBD1 matches at 7 bases. CDR3 length: 12 residues. The germline V gene encodes CDR1 GTSNPN and CDR2 SVGIG (reference sequence). V lost 3 bases, J lost 7 bases, and 5 bases stayed unmatched. Here the CDR3 reads CAWRRDSGTQYF. The CDR3 bases are TGTGCCTGGAGAAGGGACAGCGGGACCCAGTACTTC.

The chain combines TRBV5-1 with TRBJ2-5; D uncertain. Trimming pared 2 bases from V and 2 bases from J, leaving 7 bases between. There are 13 residues in the CDR3. Germline CDR1 SGHRS, CDR2 YFSETQ. The CDR3 DNA reads as TGCGCCAGCAGCTTCGGAGTTCAAGAGACCCAGTACTTC. It specifies CASSFGVQETQYF.

This rearrangement joins TRBV18 to TRBJ2-3; maybe TRBD1 (6 bases). V was shortened by 5 bases and J by 3 bases, with 18 bases between the two germline ends. This CDR3 is 16 amino acids long. Germline values: CDR1 KGHSH, CDR2 LQKENI. The CDR3: CASSYTRGQVTDTQYF. The DNA of the CDR3 is TGTGCCAGCTCATATACGAGGGGACAAGTGACAGATACGCAGTATTTT.

V gene TRBV19 combines with J gene TRBJ2-1, with D possibly matching TRBD2 (6 bases). The V and J ends lost 6 bases and 2 bases respectively, with 17 bases between them. Germline CDR1 and CDR2: LNHDA and SQIVND (reference sequence). There are 16 residues in the CDR3. The CDR3 coding sequence is TGTGCCAGTAGCCCCCGGGGAGGAGAACCCTACAATGAGCAGTTCTTC. Protein: CASSPRGGEPYNEQFF.

This clone was counted only a few times. The rearrangement uses TRBV5-4 and TRBJ1-6, with TRBD1 identical over 10 bases. The V segment lost 3 bases and the J segment 0 bases; nucleotides outside the gene matches: 6. Germline-derived CDR1 and CDR2 are SGHNT and YYREEE (reference sequence). The CDR3 length is 18 residues. In nucleotides, the CDR3 is TGTGCCAGCAGCTCCGGGACAGGGGTCAGCTCCTATAATTCACCCCTCCACTTT. Encoded protein: CASSSGTGVSSYNSPLHF.

This rearrangement joins TRBV29-1 to TRBJ2-5; tentative D call: TRBD1 (5 bases). CDR3 length equals 13 residues. In germline, CDR1 is SQVTM, CDR2 ANQGSEA. CDR3 sequence: CTTTHPGSETQYF. The CDR3 coding sequence is TGCACCACGACGCACCCAGGGTCGGAGACCCAGTACTTC.

The chain couples TRBV6-1 to TRBJ2-7, with D unresolved. Per the germline V gene, CDR1 is MNHNS and CDR2 is SASEGT. The CDR3 sequence is 13 residues long. V lost 6 bases to trimming and J lost 2 bases, with 11 bases between them. DNA of the CDR3: TGTGCCAGCAGCCCTGCAGAGGCCTACGAGCAGTACTTC. This sequence encodes CASSPAEAYEQYF.

The gene calls are TRBV19 and TRBJ2-3; 11 nucleotides line up with TRBD2. Germline assignment: CDR1 LNHDA and CDR2 SQIVND (reference sequence). Trimming took 3 bases from V and 6 from J; bases not matched to a gene: 11. The CDR3 sequence is 17 residues long. DNA of the CDR3: TGTGCCAGTAGTATGCCAGCTCTAGCGGGAGGCGGGGATACGCAGTATTTT. Translation: CASSMPALAGGGDTQYF.

The rearrangement joins TRBV20-1 to TRBJ1-1, with D possibly TRBD1 on 6 matching bases. CDR1 is DFQATT and CDR2 is SNEGSKA in the germline V gene (reference sequence). The CDR3 contains 11 residues. V was pared by 1 base and J by 9 bases, with 9 bases between. The CDR3 DNA sequence: TGCAGTGCTAGAGCACAGGGAAAAGCTTTCTTT. The encoded protein is CSARAQGKAFF.

The chain joins TRBV9 to TRBJ2-1; the match to TRBD2 covers 10 bases. V lost 5 bases, J lost 9 bases, and 8 bases stayed unmatched. Germline assignment: CDR1 SGDLS and CDR2 YYNGEE. The CDR3 is made up of 14 amino acids. The CDR3, as DNA: TGTGCCAGCAGGGGGGGGGCTAGCGGGGGTGAGCAGTTCTTC. As protein: CASRGGASGGEQFF.

V is TRBV13 and J is TRBJ2-7; 7 bases align to TRBD2. Germline loops: CDR1 PRHDT, CDR2 FYEKMQ (reference sequence). V lost 0 bases and J lost 5; bases outside the gene matches: 7. There are 15 residues in the CDR3. The DNA of the CDR3 is TGTGCCAGCAGCTTAGGCGGCGGACTAGGGGACGAGCAGTACTTC. Its translation: CASSLGGGLGDEQYF.

The rearrangement uses TRBV14 and TRBJ1-2, with no clear D. This CDR3 region has 15 residues. V was shortened by 0 bases and J by 8 bases, with 16 bases between the two germline ends. Germline CDR1 SGHDN, CDR2 FVKESK. The CDR3 here is CASSQDSGGRPGYTF. The CDR3 coding sequence is TGTGCCAGCAGCCAAGATTCCGGCGGCAGACCCGGCTACACCTTC.

The chain recombines TRBV6-1 with TRBJ2-2; 7 nucleotides line up with TRBD1. Trimming removed 2 bases from V and 4 bases from J; junction bases left unmatched: 7. The CDR3 length is 16 residues. Germline CDR1 MNHNS, CDR2 SASEGT. The CDR3 DNA reads TGTGCCAGCAGTGAACTAGGGACAGAGTTCACCGGGGAGCTGTTTTTT. It specifies CASSELGTEFTGELFF.

This clone was found a few times. The chain combines TRBV2 with TRBJ1-6; D is unresolved. CDR3 length: 16 residues. Trimming removed 4 bases from V and 7 bases from J, with 17 bases in between. Germline V lookup: CDR1 SNHLY, CDR2 FYNNEI. The CDR3 protein is CASSVGRNGPNSPLHF. The DNA of the CDR3 is TGTGCCAGCAGTGTTGGGCGAAACGGCCCCAATTCACCCCTCCACTTT.

CDR3 coding DNA: TGTGCCAGCCAGGGGCAGGGCTACGAGCAGTACTTC. Its protein is CASQGQGYEQYF. V is TRBV6-1 and J is TRBJ2-7; D possibly corresponds to TRBD1 (6 bases). From germline, CDR1 is MNHNS and CDR2 SASEGT. CDR3 length: 12 residues. Trimming took off 8 bases at V and 3 bases at J, with 11 bases between the two ends.

As to this clone: This sample also contains other DNA sequences that code for the same CDR3. This chain joins TRBV19 and TRBJ2-1, with 14 bases aligning to TRBD2. Per germline, CDR1 LNHDA and CDR2 SQIVND (reference sequence). The CDR3 contains 15 residues. V was clipped by 3 bases and J by 9 bases; unmatched bases: 4. Here the CDR3 reads CASSMGLAGVGEQFF. CDR3 coding DNA: TGTGCCAGTAGTATGGGACTAGCGGGAGTGGGTGAGCAGTTCTTC.

The V gene is TRBV6-5, the J gene TRBJ2-7; 9 bases align to TRBD2. Trimming cost V 0 bases and J 6 bases; bases outside gene matches: 6. Germline CDR1 and CDR2: MNHEY and SVGAGI. This CDR3 spans 15 amino acids. CDR3 region: CASSYSSSGISEQYF. CDR3 in DNA: TGTGCCAGCAGTTACTCCTCTAGCGGGATTTCCGAGCAGTACTTC.